The TCR beta chain described here comes from a study of T cells after yellow fever vaccination. Study-wide points: The study re-detected most primary-vaccination clones after the booster (approximately 96% CD4, around 89% CD8).

Ten or more counts support this clonotype. Its antigen is undetermined. TCRdb independently ran MiXCR on the 5' RACE reads; one entry per CDR3 protein. The sample includes over 150,000 distinct CDR3 sequences, 5.5% to 7.5% of them seen just once. The CDR3 contains 16 residues. V shed 2 bases and J shed 3 bases, with 16 bases lying between them. In germline, CDR1 is SGHTA, CDR2 FQGTGA. The chain uses TRBV7-3 and TRBJ1-1; D is uncertain. The material was CD4+ T cells sorted from PBMCs, obtained 4 to 5 days after the first yellow fever vaccination. The receptor was derived from a man between 18 and 35 years old who received the YFV17D yellow fever vaccine. This chain's CDR3 is CASSLEGRNWDTEAFF. CDR3 nucleotides: TGTGCCAGCAGCTTAGAAGGACGTAACTGGGACACTGAAGCTTTCTTT.